Below are 8 T cell receptor beta chains sequenced from a single sample in a study of T cell responses to AZD1222 COVID-19 vaccine. Sequenced by immunoSEQ multiplex PCR; TCRdb stores in-frame clones only, minus some. The repertoire holds about 120,000 clones, with approximately 88% as singletons. The sequencing used peripheral blood, collected on day 0 of AZD1222 vaccination. The origin of the receptors is an adult in good health.

The chain links TRBV29-1 to TRBJ2-7; D call uncertain. The CDR3 spans 14 residues. CDR1 and CDR2 (germline): SQVTM, ANQGSEA. The V gene lost 5 bases and the J gene lost 1 base, with 15 bases spanning the gap. The CDR3 nucleotides read TGCAGCGTTAGGCCAGCCTCCGATTCCTACGAGCAGTACTTC. It encodes CSVRPASDSYEQYF.

The gene calls are TRBV13 and TRBJ2-5, with TRBD2 as a possible D gene (7 bases). The CDR3 is made up of 15 amino acids. Germline V gives CDR1 PRHDT, CDR2 FYEKMQ (reference sequence). The V end lost 4 bases, the J end lost 4 bases, and 16 bases lay between the germline ends. The CDR3 protein is CASSSPWGGAETQYF. The CDR3 bases are TGTGCCAGCAGCTCGCCCTGGGGGGGCGCAGAGACCCAGTACTTC.

This clone was counted once. The rearrangement joins TRBV12-3 or TRBV12-4 to TRBJ1-6, with D perhaps TRBD1 (5 bases). Trimming left V 6 bases short and J 7 bases short, with 10 bases between. CDR3 length equals 13 residues. The CDR3 nucleotides are TGTGCCAGCAGGGCAGGGAGAAATTCACCCCTCCACTTT. Translation gives CASRAGRNSPLHF.

This clone was found once. The CDR3 DNA sequence: TGTGCCAGCAGCTTGACAGGCCTTAAGGAGCAGTACTTC. Amino acids: CASSLTGLKEQYF. This chain uses TRBV7-9 with TRBJ2-7; tentatively, D is TRBD1 (6 bases). This CDR3 is built from 13 residues. Per germline, CDR1 SEHNR and CDR2 FQNEAQ (reference sequence). The V end was cut by 3 bases, the J end by 7 bases, with 13 bases between.

The chain links TRBV24-1 to TRBJ2-3; D ambiguous. This CDR3 region has 13 residues. Deletions cut 6 bases from V and 1 base from J, with 7 bases between. Germline assignment: CDR1 KGHDR and CDR2 SFDVKD. The CDR3 spells CATSSAGTDTQYF. As DNA, the CDR3 is TGTGCCACCAGTTCGGCTGGCACAGATACGCAGTATTTT.

The chain carries TRBV7-2 and TRBJ1-5; D is perhaps TRBD1 (5 bases). CDR3 length: 14 residues. Trimming took 5 bases from V and 9 from J, leaving 17 bases between them. Per germline, CDR1 SGHTA and CDR2 FQGNSA. The CDR3 coding sequence is TGTGCCAGCAGCCAGGGTTCGGGGATAGGGCCCCAGCATTTT. As protein: CASSQGSGIGPQHF.

The J gene is TRBJ1-4, the V gene TRBV5-1; no firm D call. V dropped 4 bases and J dropped 0 bases, with 10 bases sitting between them. CDR1 and CDR2 from the germline V gene are SGHRS and YFSETQ. The CDR3 loop spans 15 amino acids. The CDR3 here is CASSQGSSTNEKLFF. The CDR3 coding sequence is TGCGCCAGCAGCCAAGGATCGTCAACTAATGAAAAACTGTTTTTT.

As for this clone: This CDR3 is also generated by other DNA sequences in the sample. This chain uses TRBV6-2 or TRBV6-3 with TRBJ2-5; no reliable D call. Germline CDR1 reads MNHEY; CDR2 reads SVGEGT. The CDR3 is 15 residues long. V dropped 1 base and J dropped 5 bases, with 14 bases sitting between them. The CDR3 loop reads CASSYYGLPPETQYF. In DNA form, the CDR3 reads TGTGCCAGCAGTTACTACGGATTACCTCCGGAGACCCAGTACTTC.